A single TCR beta chain is shown here with its context. The antigen remains undetermined. A second roughly 6 to 11 cycle PCR used barcoded and J-beta primers. Each TCR beta cDNA got a 12-nucleotide random molecular identifier. At least 3 million CDR3-containing paired-end reads were obtained per sample. TCRdb passed the 5' RACE reads through MiXCR, listing each CDR3 protein once. The data hold 1,100,000 or so distinct CDR3 sequences, with 35% to 55% observed a single time. Trimming took 1 base from V and 4 from J, leaving 16 bases between them. Per germline, CDR1 SEHNR and CDR2 FQNEAQ (reference sequence). The CDR3 length is 16 residues. These data originate in a study of blood T cells in healthy people across ages. Overall study results and limits: It was not known whether donors were CMV positive (a possible confounder of expanded clonotype changes).

The V gene is TRBV7-9, the J gene TRBJ2-5; D perhaps matches TRBD1 (6 bases). This receptor was identified in a woman in her fifties or sixties in good health. The sequenced material came from blood. The CDR3 DNA reads as TGTGCCAGCAGCTTAGGACAGGCCTTAAGGATAGAGACCCAGTACTTC. Translated: CASSLGQALRIETQYF.